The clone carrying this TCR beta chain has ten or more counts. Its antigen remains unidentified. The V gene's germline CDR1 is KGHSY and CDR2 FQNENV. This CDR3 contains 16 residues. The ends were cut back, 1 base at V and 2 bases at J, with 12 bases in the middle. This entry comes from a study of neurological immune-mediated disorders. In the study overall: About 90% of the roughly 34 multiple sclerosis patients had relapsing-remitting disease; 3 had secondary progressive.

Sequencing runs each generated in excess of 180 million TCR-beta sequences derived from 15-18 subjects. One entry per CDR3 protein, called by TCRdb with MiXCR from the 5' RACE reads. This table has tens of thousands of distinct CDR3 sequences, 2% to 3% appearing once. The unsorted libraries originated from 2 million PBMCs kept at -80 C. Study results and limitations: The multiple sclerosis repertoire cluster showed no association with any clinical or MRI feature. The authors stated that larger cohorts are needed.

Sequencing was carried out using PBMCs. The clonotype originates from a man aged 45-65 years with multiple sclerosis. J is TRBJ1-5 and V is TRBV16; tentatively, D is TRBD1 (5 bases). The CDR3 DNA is TGTGCCAGCAGCCAATTAGGGGTATCCGGCAATCAGCCCCAGCATTTT. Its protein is CASSQLGVSGNQPQHF. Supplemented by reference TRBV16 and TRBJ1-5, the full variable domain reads GEEVAQTPKHLVRGEGQKAKLYCAPIKGHSYVFWYQQVLKNEFKFLISFQNENVFDETGMPKERFSAKCLPNSPCSLEIQATKLEDSAVYFCASSQLGVSGNQPQHFGDGTRLSIL.